The clone carrying this T cell receptor beta chain was seen only a few times. These data originate in a study of blood T cell repertoires in COVID-19. The germline gives CDR1 LGHDT, CDR2 YNNKEL (reference sequence). CDR3 length: 16 residues. Deletions cut 0 bases from V and 8 bases from J, with 19 bases between. Sequencing used immunoSEQ multiplex PCR; TCRdb keeps in-frame clones, though not all of them. In the table there are over 130,000 clones, roughly 84% of which are singletons. Sequenced input: peripheral blood. The receptor's source is a man younger than 45 with COVID-19, enrolled during active disease. The chain is built from TRBV3-1 (or the pseudogene TRBV3-2) and TRBJ1-2; D uncertain. The CDR3 bases are TGTGCCAGCAGCCAAGATCTAAGGCGGCCAAAAGAAGGCTACACCTTC. Translated, it gives CASSQDLRRPKEGYTF.